The sequence of this TCR beta chain was determined in a study of shared clonotypes between healthy human individuals. Points from the study as a whole: Estimated richness was generally greater in naive than memory subsets.

The trim removed 3 bases at V and 8 bases at J, leaving 3 bases unmatched. The germline V gene encodes CDR1 MGHDK and CDR2 SYGVNS. The CDR3 runs to 14 residues. To note about this clone: The antigen is unknown.

Positively selected for CCR7, the CD45RO-negative cells used as naive CD8 cells excluded terminally differentiated effector memory CD45RA+ cells. The method was immunoSEQ multiplex PCR; TCRdb's version includes in-frame clones alone and lacks a portion of them. Among 1.5 million to 2.5 million clones listed, about 95% were seen once. V is TRBV25-1 and J is TRBJ2-1; TRBD2 agrees at 11 bases. The clonotype was recovered from a young man in good health. Sequenced sample: naive CD8+ T cells sorted from blood. CDR3 sequence reads: CASSEVAGGHEQFF. Here the CDR3 DNA reads TGTGCCAGCAGTGAGGTAGCGGGAGGGCATGAGCAGTTCTTC.